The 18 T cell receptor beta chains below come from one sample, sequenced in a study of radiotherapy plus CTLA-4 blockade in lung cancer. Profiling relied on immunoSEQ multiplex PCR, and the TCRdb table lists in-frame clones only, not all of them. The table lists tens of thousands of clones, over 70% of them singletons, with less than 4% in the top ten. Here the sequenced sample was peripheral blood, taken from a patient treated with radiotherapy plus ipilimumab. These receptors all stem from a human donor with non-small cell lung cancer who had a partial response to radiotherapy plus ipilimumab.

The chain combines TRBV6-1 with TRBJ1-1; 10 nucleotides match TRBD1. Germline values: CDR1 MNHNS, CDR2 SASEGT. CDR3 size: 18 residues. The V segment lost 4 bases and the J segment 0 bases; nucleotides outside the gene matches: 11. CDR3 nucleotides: TGTGCCAGCAGTGGGGGACAGGGGTCAATCCGTATGAACACTGAAGCTTTCTTT. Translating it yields CASSGGQGSIRMNTEAFF.

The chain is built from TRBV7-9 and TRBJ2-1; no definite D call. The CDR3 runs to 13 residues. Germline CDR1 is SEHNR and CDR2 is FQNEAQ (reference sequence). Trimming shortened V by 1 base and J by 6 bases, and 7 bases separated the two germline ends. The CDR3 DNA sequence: TGTGCCAGCAGCTTAGACAGTGGCAATGAGCAGTTCTTC. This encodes CASSLDSGNEQFF.

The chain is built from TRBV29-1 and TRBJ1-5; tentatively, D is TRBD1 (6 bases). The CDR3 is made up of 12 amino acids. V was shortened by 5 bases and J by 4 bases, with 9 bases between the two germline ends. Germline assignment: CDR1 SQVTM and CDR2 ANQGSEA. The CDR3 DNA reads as TGCAGCGTTAGGGACACTAATCAGCCCCAGCATTTT. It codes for CSVRDTNQPQHF.

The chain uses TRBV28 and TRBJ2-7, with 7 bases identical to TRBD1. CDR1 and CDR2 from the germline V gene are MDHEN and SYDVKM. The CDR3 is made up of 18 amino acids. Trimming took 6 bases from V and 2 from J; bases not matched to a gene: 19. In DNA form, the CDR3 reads TGTGCCAGCAGCTCTGTCGGCAGGGGGACCTTGTATGCCTACGAGCAGTACTTC. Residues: CASSSVGRGTLYAYEQYF.

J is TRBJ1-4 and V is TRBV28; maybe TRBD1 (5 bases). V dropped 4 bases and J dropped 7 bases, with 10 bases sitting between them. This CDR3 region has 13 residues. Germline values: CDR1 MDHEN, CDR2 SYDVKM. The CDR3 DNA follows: TGTGCCAGCAGTTATTCAAGGGGTGAAAAACTGTTTTTT. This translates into CASSYSRGEKLFF.

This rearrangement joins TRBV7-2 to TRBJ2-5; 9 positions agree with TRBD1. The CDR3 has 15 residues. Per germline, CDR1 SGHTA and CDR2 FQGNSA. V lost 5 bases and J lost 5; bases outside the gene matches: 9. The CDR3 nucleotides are TGTGCCAGCAGCCGAGAACAGGGGGCGTACGAGACCCAGTACTTC. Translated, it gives CASSREQGAYETQYF.

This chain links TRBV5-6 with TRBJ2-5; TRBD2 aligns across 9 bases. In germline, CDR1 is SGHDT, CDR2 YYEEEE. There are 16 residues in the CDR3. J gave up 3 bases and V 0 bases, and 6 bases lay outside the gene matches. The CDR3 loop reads CASSLDIGGGEETQYF. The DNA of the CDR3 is TGTGCCAGCAGCTTGGATATTGGCGGGGGGGAAGAGACCCAGTACTTC.

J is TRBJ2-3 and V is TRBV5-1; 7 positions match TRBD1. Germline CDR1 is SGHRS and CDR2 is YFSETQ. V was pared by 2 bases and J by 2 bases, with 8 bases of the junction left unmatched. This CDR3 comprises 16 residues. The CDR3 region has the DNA TGCGCCAGCAGCTTAACCCCGGGACAGAACACAGATACGCAGTATTTT. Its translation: CASSLTPGQNTDTQYF.

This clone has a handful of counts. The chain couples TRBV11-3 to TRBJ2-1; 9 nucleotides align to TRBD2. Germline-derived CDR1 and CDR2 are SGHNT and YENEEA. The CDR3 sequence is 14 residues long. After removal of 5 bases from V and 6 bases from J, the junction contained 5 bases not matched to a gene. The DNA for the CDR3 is TGTGCCAGCAGCCCCCTGCGGGGGGGCAATGAGCAGTTCTTC. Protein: CASSPLRGGNEQFF.

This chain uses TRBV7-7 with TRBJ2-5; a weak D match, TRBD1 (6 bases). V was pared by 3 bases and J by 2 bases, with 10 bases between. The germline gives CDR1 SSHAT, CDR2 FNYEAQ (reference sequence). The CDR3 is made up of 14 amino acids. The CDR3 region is CASSLDRVQETQYF. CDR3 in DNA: TGTGCCAGCAGCTTGGACAGAGTACAAGAGACCCAGTACTTC.

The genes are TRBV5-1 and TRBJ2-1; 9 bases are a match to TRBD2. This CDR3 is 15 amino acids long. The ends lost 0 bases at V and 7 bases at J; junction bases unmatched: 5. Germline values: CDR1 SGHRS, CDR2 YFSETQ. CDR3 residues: CASSLAGLASNEQFF. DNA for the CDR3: TGCGCCAGCAGCTTGGCGGGACTAGCATCTAATGAGCAGTTCTTC.

Written as DNA, the CDR3 is TGTGCCAGCCAGGGTGGGCACACTGAAGCTTTCTTT. Its translation: CASQGGHTEAFF. The chain couples TRBV6-5 to TRBJ1-1; D might be TRBD1 (5 bases). V was pared by 8 bases and J by 3 bases, with 10 bases between. This CDR3 region has 12 residues. Per the germline V gene, CDR1 is MNHEY and CDR2 is SVGAGI.

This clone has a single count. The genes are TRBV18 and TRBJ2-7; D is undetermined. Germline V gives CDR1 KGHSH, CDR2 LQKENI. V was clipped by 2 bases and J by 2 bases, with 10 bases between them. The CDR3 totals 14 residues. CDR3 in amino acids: CASSPDGAPYEQYF. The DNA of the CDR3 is TGTGCCAGCTCACCAGACGGAGCACCCTACGAGCAGTACTTC.

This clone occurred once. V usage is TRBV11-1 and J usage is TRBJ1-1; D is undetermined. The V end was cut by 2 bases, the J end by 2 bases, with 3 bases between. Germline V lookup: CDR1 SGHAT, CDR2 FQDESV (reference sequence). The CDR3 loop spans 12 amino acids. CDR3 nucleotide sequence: TGTGCCAGCAGCTTACTCAACACTGAAGCTTTCTTT. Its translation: CASSLLNTEAFF. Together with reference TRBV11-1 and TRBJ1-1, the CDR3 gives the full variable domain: EAEVAQSPRYKITEKSQAVAFWCDPISGHATLYWYRQILGQGPELLVQFQDESVVDDSQLPKDRFSAERLKGVDSTLKIQPAELGDSAMYLCASSLLNTEAFFGQGTRLTVV.

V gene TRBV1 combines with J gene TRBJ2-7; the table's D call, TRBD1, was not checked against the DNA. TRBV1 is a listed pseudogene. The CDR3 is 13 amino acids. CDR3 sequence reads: CTSSHTVGYEQYF. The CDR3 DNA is TGCACCAGCAGCCACACAGTGGGCTACGAGCAGTACTTC.

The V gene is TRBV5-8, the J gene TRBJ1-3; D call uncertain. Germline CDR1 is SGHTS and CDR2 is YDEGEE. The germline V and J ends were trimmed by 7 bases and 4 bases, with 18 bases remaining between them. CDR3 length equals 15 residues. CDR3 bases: TGTGCCAGCCTCTCGCCTGGGCAGAAGGGAAACACCATATATTTT. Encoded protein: CASLSPGQKGNTIYF.

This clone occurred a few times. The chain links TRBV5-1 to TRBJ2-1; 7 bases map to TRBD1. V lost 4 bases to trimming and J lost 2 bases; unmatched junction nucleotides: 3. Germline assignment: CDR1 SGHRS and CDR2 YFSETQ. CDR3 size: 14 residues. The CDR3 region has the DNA TGCGCCAGCAGCCCAGGACAGGCCTACAATGAGCAGTTCTTC. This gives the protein CASSPGQAYNEQFF.

The CDR3 loop is CAISEGAGGLMTDTQYF. In nucleotides, the CDR3 is TGTGCCATCAGTGAGGGAGCGGGGGGCCTGATGACAGATACGCAGTATTTT. The chain carries TRBV10-3 and TRBJ2-3; 9 bases fit TRBD2. Germline loops: CDR1 ENHRY, CDR2 SYGVKD. V lost 2 bases to trimming and J lost 3 bases; unmatched junction nucleotides: 9. This CDR3 has 17 amino acids.